This T cell receptor beta chain originates from a study of T cell responses to AZD1222 COVID-19 vaccine. Study results and caveats: All repertoire sampling was performed exclusively after the peak T cell response.

This CDR3 has 14 amino acids. The V and J ends lost 7 bases and 0 bases respectively, with 10 bases between them. CDR1 and CDR2 from the germline V gene are MNHEY and SVGAGI. Some clones are missing from TCRdb's copy, which holds only in-frame ones; the method was immunoSEQ multiplex PCR. The table shows roughly 100,000 clones, with approximately 92% occurring only once. As concerns this clone: Its target is unknown.

The sequence derives from an adult in good health. This chain uses TRBV6-5 with TRBJ1-3; D is undetermined. The material sequenced was peripheral blood, taken on day 0 of AZD1222 vaccination. In DNA, the CDR3 is TGTGCCAGCAATCGAGGGAGCTCTGGAAACACCATATATTTT. Amino acid sequence: CASNRGSSGNTIYF.